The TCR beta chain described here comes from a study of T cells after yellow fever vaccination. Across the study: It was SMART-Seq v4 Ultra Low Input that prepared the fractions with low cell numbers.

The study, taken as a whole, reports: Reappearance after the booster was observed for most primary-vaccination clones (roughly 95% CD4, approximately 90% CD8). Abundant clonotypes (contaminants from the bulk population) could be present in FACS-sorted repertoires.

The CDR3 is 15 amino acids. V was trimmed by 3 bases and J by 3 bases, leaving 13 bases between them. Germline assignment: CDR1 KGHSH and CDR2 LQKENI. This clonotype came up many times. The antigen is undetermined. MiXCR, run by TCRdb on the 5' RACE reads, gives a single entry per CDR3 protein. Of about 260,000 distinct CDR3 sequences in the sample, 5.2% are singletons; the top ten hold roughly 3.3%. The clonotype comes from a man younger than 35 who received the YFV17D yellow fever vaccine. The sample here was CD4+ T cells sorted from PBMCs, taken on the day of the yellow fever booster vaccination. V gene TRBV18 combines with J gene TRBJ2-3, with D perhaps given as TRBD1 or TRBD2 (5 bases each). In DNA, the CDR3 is TGTGCCAGCTCACCCTCCGAGGGGAGAACAGATACGCAGTATTTT. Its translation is CASSPSEGRTDTQYF.